The rows below give T cell receptor beta chains drawn from one sample of a study of OX40 agonist ivuxolimab in advanced cancers. Here immunoSEQ multiplex PCR was the method, and the copy in TCRdb shows in-frame clones only, minus some. The data contain approximately 51,000 clones, over 75% of them singletons. The input for sequencing was CD4+ or CD8+ T cells sorted from blood, taken in a trial of the OX40 agonist ivuxolimab. These receptors were taken from an adult with an advanced solid tumor such as melanoma, head and neck, liver or kidney cancer. Both conserved end residues are part of each CDR3. The D gene is left open where the match is weak. The size of a clone is reported for some rows only, either as once, few or many, or as a class for expanded clones.

TRBJ2-3 TRBV30 . . TGTGCCTGGACAGTCCGACTCACAGATACGCAGTATTTT CAWTVRLTDTQYF
TRBJ2-5 TRBV7-9 TRBD1 once TGTGCCAGCAGCCGGGGGGACAGGGGCTTACAAGAGACCCAGTACTTC CASSRGDRGLQETQYF
TRBJ1-5 TRBV28 . few TGTGCCAGCAGTCAACAGAGGGATCAAGCCCAGCATTTT CASSQQRDQAQHF
TRBJ1-1 TRBV5-1 . few TGCGCCAGCAGCTTTTCCAGGGACACTGAAGCTTTCTTT CASSFSRDTEAFF
TRBJ2-5 TRBV6-5 . . TGTGCCAGCAGCCGCCCGGGGGTGGGGGAGACCCAGTACTTC CASSRPGVGETQYF
TRBJ2-1 TRBV2 TRBD2 once TGTGCCAGCAGTGAAGCGCGCCTAGCGGGAGAAAGTGAGCAGTTCTTC CASSEARLAGESEQFF
TRBJ2-7 TRBV4-1 . . TGCGCCAGCAGCCAAGACCTGGGACGGTTCTACGAGCAGTACTTC CASSQDLGRFYEQYF
TRBJ2-2 TRBV10-1 . . TGCGCCAGCAGTGCCAGCGGAGTCGGGGAGCTGTTTTTT CASSASGVGELFF
TRBJ2-3 TRBV6-5 . few TGTGCCAGCAGTCAACCATCTGGTTTGGATACGCAGTATTTT CASSQPSGLDTQYF
TRBJ2-1 TRBV28 . . TGTGCCGGTAGCCCCGGGGGAACAGCCTACAATGAGCAGTTCTTC CAGSPGGTAYNEQFF
TRBJ1-5 TRBV6-4 TRBD1 . TGTGCCAGCAGTGACTGGTTGACAGGGTACAACCATCAGCCCCAGCATTTT CASSDWLTGYNHQPQHF
TRBJ2-3 TRBV5-4 TRBD1 . TGTGCCAGCAGCTTGCCCGGGACAGGGGGAGGGAATACGCAGTATTTT CASSLPGTGGGNTQYF
TRBJ1-3 TRBV4-1 . medium-sized TGCGCCAGCAGCCCCCGGGCGGCACTGACTGGAAACACCATATATTTT CASSPRAALTGNTIYF
TRBJ2-5 TRBV9 TRBD2 once TGTGCCAGCAGCGAGACAGCGGGAGGTGACGGGACCCAGTACTTC CASSETAGGDGTQYF
TRBJ2-1 TRBV19 TRBD2 . TGTGCCAGTACCCCCGTGTGGATAGCGGGAGGCCACTACTCCTACAATGAGCAGTTCTTC CASTPVWIAGGHYSYNEQFF
TRBJ2-2 TRBV15 . . TGTGCCACCAGCAGAGTCCGGGCGCGCACCGGGGAGCTGTTTTTT CATSRVRARTGELFF
TRBJ1-4 TRBV2 . . TGTGCCAGCAGTGACTCGGACGGTGATGAAAAACTGTTTTTT CASSDSDGDEKLFF
TRBJ1-2 TRBV7-3 . . TGTGCCAGCAGCCTTCGGGGTGATGGAGGCTACACCTTC CASSLRGDGGYTF
TRBJ1-5 TRBV28 TRBD1 few TGTGCCAGCCACAGGGACAGGGCCGGGCCCCAGCATTTT CASHRDRAGPQHF
TRBJ1-1 TRBV5-4 TRBD1 . TGTGCCAGCAGCCCTAGACAGGGGCGATCTGAAGCTTTCTTT CASSPRQGRSEAFF
TRBJ2-1 TRBV7-3 TRBD2 few TGTGCCAGCAGCTTAAAACTAGCGGGGGTCAATGAGCAGTTCTTC CASSLKLAGVNEQFF